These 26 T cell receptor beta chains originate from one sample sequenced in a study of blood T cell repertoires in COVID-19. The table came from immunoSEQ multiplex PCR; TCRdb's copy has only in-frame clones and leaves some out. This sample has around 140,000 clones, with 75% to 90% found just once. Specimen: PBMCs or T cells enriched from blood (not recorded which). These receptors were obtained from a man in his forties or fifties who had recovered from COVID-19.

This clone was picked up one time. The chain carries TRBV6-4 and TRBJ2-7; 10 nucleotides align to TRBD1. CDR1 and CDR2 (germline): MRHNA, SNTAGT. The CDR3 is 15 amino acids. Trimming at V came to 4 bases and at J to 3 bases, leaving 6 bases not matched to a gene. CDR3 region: CASSATGGGIYEQYF. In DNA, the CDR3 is TGTGCCAGCAGTGCGACAGGGGGCGGGATCTACGAGCAGTACTTC.

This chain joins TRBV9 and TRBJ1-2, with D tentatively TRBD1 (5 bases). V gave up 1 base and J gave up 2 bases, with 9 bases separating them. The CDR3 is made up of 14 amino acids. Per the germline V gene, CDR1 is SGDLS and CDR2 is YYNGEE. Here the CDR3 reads CASSVFSGNYGYTF. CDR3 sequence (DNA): TGTGCCAGCAGCGTATTTTCAGGGAACTATGGCTACACCTTC.

The CDR3 sequence is CASSLDSRGYTF. DNA of the CDR3: TGTGCCAGCAGTTTAGACTCGAGGGGCTACACCTTC. This sequence joins TRBV28 and TRBJ1-2; D is undetermined. This CDR3 contains 12 residues. The germline CDR1 and CDR2 sequences are MDHEN and SYDVKM. V was shortened by 2 bases and J by 8 bases, with 9 bases between the two germline ends.

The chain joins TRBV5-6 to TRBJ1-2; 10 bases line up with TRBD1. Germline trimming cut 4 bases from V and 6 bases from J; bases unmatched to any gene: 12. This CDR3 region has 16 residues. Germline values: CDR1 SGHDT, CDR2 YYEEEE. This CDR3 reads CASSPADRGDLDGYTF. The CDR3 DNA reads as TGTGCCAGCAGCCCGGCGGACAGGGGGGATTTAGATGGCTACACCTTC.

The CDR3 spells CATSDPTQRPPDTQYF. The CDR3 region has the DNA TGTGCCACCAGTGATCCGACACAAAGGCCCCCAGATACGCAGTATTTT. This sequence joins TRBV24-1 and TRBJ2-3; D remains ambiguous. V was shortened by 3 bases and J by 4 bases, with 16 bases between the two germline ends. This CDR3 comprises 16 residues. Germline assignment: CDR1 KGHDR and CDR2 SFDVKD.

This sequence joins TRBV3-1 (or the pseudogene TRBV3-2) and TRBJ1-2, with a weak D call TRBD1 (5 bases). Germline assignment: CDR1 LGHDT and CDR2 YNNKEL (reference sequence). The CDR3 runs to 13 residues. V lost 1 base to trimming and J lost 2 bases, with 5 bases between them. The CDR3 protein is CASSQGQNYGYTF. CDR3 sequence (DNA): TGTGCCAGCAGCCAAGGACAGAACTATGGCTACACCTTC.

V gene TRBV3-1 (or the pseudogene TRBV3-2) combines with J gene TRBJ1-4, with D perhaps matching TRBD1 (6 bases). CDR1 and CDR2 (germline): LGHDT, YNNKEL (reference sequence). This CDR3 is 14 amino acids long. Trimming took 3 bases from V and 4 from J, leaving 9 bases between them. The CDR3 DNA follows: TGTGCCAGCAGCCAGAAAGGGGGTAATGAAAAACTGTTTTTT. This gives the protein CASSQKGGNEKLFF.

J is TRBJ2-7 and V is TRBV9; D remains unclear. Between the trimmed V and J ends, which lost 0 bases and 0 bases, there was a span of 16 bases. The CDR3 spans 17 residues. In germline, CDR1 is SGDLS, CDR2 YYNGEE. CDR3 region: CASSVDSPNTDSYEQYV. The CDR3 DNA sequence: TGTGCCAGCAGCGTAGATTCCCCCAATACAGACTCCTACGAGCAGTACGTC.

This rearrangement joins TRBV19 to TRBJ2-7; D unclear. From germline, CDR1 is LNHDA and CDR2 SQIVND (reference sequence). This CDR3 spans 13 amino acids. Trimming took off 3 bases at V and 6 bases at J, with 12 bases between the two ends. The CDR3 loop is CASSIFGGSEQYV. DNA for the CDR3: TGTGCCAGTAGTATCTTTGGCGGATCCGAGCAGTACGTC.

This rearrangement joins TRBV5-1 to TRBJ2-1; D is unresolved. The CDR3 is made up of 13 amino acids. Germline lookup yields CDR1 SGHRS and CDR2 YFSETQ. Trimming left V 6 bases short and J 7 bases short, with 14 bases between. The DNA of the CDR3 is TGCGCCAGCATGGAGAATGGAATGAATGAGCAGTTCTTC. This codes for CASMENGMNEQFF.

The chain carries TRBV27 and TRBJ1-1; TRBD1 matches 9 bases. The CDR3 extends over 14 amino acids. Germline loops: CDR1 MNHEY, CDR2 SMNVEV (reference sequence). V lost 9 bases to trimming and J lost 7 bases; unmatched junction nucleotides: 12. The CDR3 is CASFPRDRDHEAFF. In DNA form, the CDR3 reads TGTGCCAGTTTTCCACGGGACAGGGACCATGAAGCTTTCTTT.

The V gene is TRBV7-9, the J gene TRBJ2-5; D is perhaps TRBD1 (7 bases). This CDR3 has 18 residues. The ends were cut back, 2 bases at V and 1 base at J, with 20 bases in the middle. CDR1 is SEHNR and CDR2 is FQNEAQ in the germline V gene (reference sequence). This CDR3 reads CASSLNTGQAGLQETQYF. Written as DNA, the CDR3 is TGTGCCAGCAGCTTAAATACCGGACAGGCGGGGCTCCAAGAGACCCAGTACTTC.

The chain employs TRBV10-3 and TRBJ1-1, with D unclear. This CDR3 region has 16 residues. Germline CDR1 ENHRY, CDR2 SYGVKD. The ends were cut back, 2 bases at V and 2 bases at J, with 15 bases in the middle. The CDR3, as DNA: TGTGCCATCAGTGAGGCATCGGGTAGGAGAAACACTGAAGCTTTCTTT. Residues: CAISEASGRRNTEAFF.

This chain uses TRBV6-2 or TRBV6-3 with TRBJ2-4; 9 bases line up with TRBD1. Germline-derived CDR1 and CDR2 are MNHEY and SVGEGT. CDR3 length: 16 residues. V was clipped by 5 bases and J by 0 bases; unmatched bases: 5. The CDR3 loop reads CASSRDRVRAKNIQYF. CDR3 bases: TGTGCCAGCAGTCGGGACAGGGTTAGAGCCAAAAACATTCAGTACTTC.

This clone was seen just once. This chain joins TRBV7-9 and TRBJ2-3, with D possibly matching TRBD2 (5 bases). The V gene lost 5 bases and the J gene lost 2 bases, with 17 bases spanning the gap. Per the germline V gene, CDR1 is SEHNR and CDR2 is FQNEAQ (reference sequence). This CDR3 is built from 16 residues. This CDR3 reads CASSPPTAADTDTQYF. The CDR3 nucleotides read TGTGCCAGCAGCCCCCCCACAGCGGCGGACACAGATACGCAGTATTTT.

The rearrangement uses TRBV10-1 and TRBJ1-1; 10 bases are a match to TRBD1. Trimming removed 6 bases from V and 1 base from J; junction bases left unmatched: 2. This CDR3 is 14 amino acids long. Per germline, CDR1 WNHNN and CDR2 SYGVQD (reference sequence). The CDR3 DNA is TGCGCCAGCAGGGGACAGGGGTGGAACACTGAAGCTTTCTTT. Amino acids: CASRGQGWNTEAFF.

The CDR3 here is CASSYRTGDYGYTF. For the CDR3, the DNA is TGCGCCAGCAGTTACAGGACAGGGGACTATGGCTACACCTTC. The chain employs TRBV5-1 and TRBJ1-2; 9 bases line up with TRBD1. Trimming took 5 bases from V and 3 from J; bases not matched to a gene: 5. Germline V gives CDR1 SGHRS, CDR2 YFSETQ. The CDR3 consists of 14 residues. Combining the CDR3 with reference TRBV5-1 and TRBJ1-2 gives the whole variable domain KAGVTQTPRYLIKTRGQQVTLSCSPISGHRSVSWYQQTPGQGLQFLFEYFSETQRNKGNFPGRFSGRQFSNSRSEMNVSTLELGDSALYLCASSYRTGDYGYTFGSGTRLTVV.

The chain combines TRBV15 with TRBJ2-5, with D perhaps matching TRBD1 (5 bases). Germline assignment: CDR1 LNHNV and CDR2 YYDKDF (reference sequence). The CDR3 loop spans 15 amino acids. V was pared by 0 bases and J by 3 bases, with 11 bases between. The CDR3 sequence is CATSRDLGREETQYF. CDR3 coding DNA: TGTGCCACCAGCAGAGATTTAGGCAGGGAAGAGACCCAGTACTTC.

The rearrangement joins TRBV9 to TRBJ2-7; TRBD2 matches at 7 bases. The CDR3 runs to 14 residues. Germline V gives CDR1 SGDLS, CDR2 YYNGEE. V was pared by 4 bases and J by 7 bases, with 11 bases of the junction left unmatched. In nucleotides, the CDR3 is TGTGCCAGCAGCCGCCGGCGGGAGACGGAAGAGCAGTACTTC. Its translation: CASSRRRETEEQYF.

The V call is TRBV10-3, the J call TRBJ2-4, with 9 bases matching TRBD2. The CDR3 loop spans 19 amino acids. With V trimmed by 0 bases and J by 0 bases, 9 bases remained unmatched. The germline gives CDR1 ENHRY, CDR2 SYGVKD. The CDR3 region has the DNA TGTGCCATCAGTGAGTCAAGGGCGGGGGGGCAGCTAGCCAAAAACATTCAGTACTTC. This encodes CAISESRAGGQLAKNIQYF.

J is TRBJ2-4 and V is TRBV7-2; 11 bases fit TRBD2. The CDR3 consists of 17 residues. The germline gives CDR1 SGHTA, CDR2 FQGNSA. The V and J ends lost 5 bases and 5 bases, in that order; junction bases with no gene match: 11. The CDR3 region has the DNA TGTGCCAGCAGCGGACTAGCGGGCTCACAACGTCAAAACATTCAGTACTTC. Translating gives CASSGLAGSQRQNIQYF.

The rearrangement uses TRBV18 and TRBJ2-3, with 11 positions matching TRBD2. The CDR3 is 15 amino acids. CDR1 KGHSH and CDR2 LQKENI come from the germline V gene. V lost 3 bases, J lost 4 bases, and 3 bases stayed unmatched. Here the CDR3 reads CASSPTSGDADTQYF. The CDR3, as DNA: TGTGCCAGCTCACCGACTAGCGGGGACGCAGATACGCAGTATTTT.

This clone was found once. This CDR3 reads CARRASGGRTEAFF. CDR3 nucleotides: TGTGCCAGAAGGGCATCAGGGGGCCGGACTGAAGCTTTCTTT. This chain joins TRBV5-3 and TRBJ1-1; 8 bases are a match to TRBD1. TRBV5-3 is an ORF; its function is uncertain. CDR3 length equals 14 residues. After removal of 5 bases from V and 5 bases from J, the junction contained 8 bases not matched to a gene.

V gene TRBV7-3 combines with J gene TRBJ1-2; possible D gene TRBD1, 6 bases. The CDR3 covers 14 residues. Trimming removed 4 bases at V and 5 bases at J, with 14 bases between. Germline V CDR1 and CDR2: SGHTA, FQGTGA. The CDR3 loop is CASSSNPTGYGYTF. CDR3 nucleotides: TGTGCCAGCAGCTCAAATCCGACAGGTTATGGCTACACCTTC. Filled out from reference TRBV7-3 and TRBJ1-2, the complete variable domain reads GAGVSQTPSNKVTEKGKYVELRCDPISGHTALYWYRQSLGQGPEFLIYFQGTGAADDSGLPNDRFFAVRPEGSVSTLKIQRTERGDSAVYLCASSSNPTGYGYTFGSGTRLTVV.

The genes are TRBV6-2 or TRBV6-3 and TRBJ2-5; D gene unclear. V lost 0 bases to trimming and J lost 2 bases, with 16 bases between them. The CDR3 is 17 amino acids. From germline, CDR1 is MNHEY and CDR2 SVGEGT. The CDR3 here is CASSYSGQASPQETQYF. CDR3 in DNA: TGTGCCAGCAGTTACTCTGGGCAGGCAAGCCCACAAGAGACCCAGTACTTC.

As DNA, the CDR3 is TGTGCCAGCAGTCTCAGAAACACGGCTTTCTTT. Protein: CASSLRNTAFF. This chain links TRBV28 with TRBJ1-1; no definite D call. The CDR3 has 11 amino acids. CDR1 is MDHEN and CDR2 is SYDVKM in the germline V gene. With 5 bases removed from V and 11 bases from J, the gap between germline ends came to 12 bases.